One and the same sample provided the 8 T cell receptor beta chains below, sequenced in a study of T-cell reconstitution after alpha-beta-depleted transplantation in children. Preparing the TCRbeta library involved the use of unique molecular identifiers. TCRdb ran MiXCR on the PCR reads and lists one entry per CDR3 protein. The repertoire consists of roughly 200,000 distinct CDR3 sequences, with around 7% occurring once and the leading ten covering about 2.9%. Sample: PBMCs from the stem cell graft donor, taken from the stem cell graft. The receptors originated from a human donor who donated a stem cell graft to a child with Wiskott-Aldrich syndrome.

In this sample, this clonotype turned up many times. J is TRBJ2-1 and V is TRBV29-1, with a tentative D call TRBD1 (6 bases). The V gene's germline CDR1 is SQVTM and CDR2 ANQGSEA. V lost 6 bases, J lost 5 bases, and 11 bases lay in between. The length of the CDR3 is 12 residues. The CDR3 coding sequence is TGCAGCGTACGGACAGCGAACAATGAGCAGTTCTTC. This sequence encodes CSVRTANNEQFF.

About this clonotype: With a much larger clone just one base away, this may be a read error. This chain links TRBV20-1 with TRBJ1-6, with D possibly TRBD1 on 6 matching bases. In germline, CDR1 is DFQATT, CDR2 SNEGSKA (reference sequence). The CDR3 has 13 amino acids. The CDR3 DNA is TGCAGTGCTAGCGACAGGAATAATTCAGCCCTCCACTTT. It codes for CSASDRNNSALHF.

This clonotype was detected many times. The V gene is TRBV20-1, the J gene TRBJ1-5; no reliable D call. The CDR3 is made up of 13 amino acids. CDR1 and CDR2 (germline): DFQATT, SNEGSKA (reference sequence). Trimming took off 4 bases at V and 10 bases at J, with 17 bases between the two ends. CDR3 protein: CSATRSAINPQHF. CDR3 in DNA: TGCAGTGCTACACGTTCTGCAATCAATCCCCAGCATTTT.

In this sample, this clonotype turned up many times. The chain combines TRBV29-1 with TRBJ2-1; TRBD2 matches 10 bases. From germline, CDR1 is SQVTM and CDR2 ANQGSEA. The CDR3 totals 17 residues. The trim removed 3 bases at V and 0 bases at J, leaving 8 bases unmatched. Here the CDR3 reads CSVEGAGGLLSYNEQFF. CDR3 sequence (DNA): TGCAGCGTTGAGGGAGCGGGAGGGTTACTCTCCTACAATGAGCAGTTCTTC.

This clonotype appeared many times. The rearrangement uses TRBV15 and TRBJ1-5; D is ambiguous. Germline V gene data show CDR1 as LNHNV and CDR2 as YYDKDF (reference sequence). Trimming took 0 bases from V and 0 from J, leaving 6 bases between them. The CDR3 extends over 15 amino acids. The CDR3 spells CATSREQYSNQPQHF. The CDR3 coding sequence is TGTGCCACCAGCAGAGAACAGTATAGCAATCAGCCCCAGCATTTT.

This clonotype was recorded at least ten times. The DNA of the CDR3 is TGCAGTGCTAGGGGACAGGGGAACTACACCTTC. Its protein is CSARGQGNYTF. The chain is built from TRBV20-1 and TRBJ1-2, with 10 bases that match TRBD1. Germline V gene lookup returns CDR1 DFQATT and CDR2 SNEGSKA (reference sequence). The CDR3 runs to 11 residues. The trim removed 3 bases at V and 10 bases at J, leaving 2 bases unmatched.

The table lists this clonotype with many counts. The chain has TRBV27 and TRBJ2-5; 8 nucleotides align to TRBD1. The J segment lost 3 bases and the V segment lost 6 bases, leaving 6 bases of the junction unmatched. CDR1 is MNHEY and CDR2 is SMNVEV in the germline V gene (reference sequence). This CDR3 region has 14 residues. CDR3 sequence: CASSRGPYEETQYF. The CDR3 DNA reads TGTGCCAGCAGCAGGGGGCCGTACGAAGAGACCCAGTACTTC.

This clonotype showed up many times. The chain has TRBV27 and TRBJ1-1; a weak D match, TRBD1 (5 bases). CDR3 size: 15 residues. Trimming removed 7 bases from V and 4 bases from J, with 19 bases in between. The germline gives CDR1 MNHEY, CDR2 SMNVEV (reference sequence). The DNA of the CDR3 is TGTGCCAGCATTTCATCGACAGCATCTTCCACTGAAGCTTTCTTT. It is translated as CASISSTASSTEAFF.